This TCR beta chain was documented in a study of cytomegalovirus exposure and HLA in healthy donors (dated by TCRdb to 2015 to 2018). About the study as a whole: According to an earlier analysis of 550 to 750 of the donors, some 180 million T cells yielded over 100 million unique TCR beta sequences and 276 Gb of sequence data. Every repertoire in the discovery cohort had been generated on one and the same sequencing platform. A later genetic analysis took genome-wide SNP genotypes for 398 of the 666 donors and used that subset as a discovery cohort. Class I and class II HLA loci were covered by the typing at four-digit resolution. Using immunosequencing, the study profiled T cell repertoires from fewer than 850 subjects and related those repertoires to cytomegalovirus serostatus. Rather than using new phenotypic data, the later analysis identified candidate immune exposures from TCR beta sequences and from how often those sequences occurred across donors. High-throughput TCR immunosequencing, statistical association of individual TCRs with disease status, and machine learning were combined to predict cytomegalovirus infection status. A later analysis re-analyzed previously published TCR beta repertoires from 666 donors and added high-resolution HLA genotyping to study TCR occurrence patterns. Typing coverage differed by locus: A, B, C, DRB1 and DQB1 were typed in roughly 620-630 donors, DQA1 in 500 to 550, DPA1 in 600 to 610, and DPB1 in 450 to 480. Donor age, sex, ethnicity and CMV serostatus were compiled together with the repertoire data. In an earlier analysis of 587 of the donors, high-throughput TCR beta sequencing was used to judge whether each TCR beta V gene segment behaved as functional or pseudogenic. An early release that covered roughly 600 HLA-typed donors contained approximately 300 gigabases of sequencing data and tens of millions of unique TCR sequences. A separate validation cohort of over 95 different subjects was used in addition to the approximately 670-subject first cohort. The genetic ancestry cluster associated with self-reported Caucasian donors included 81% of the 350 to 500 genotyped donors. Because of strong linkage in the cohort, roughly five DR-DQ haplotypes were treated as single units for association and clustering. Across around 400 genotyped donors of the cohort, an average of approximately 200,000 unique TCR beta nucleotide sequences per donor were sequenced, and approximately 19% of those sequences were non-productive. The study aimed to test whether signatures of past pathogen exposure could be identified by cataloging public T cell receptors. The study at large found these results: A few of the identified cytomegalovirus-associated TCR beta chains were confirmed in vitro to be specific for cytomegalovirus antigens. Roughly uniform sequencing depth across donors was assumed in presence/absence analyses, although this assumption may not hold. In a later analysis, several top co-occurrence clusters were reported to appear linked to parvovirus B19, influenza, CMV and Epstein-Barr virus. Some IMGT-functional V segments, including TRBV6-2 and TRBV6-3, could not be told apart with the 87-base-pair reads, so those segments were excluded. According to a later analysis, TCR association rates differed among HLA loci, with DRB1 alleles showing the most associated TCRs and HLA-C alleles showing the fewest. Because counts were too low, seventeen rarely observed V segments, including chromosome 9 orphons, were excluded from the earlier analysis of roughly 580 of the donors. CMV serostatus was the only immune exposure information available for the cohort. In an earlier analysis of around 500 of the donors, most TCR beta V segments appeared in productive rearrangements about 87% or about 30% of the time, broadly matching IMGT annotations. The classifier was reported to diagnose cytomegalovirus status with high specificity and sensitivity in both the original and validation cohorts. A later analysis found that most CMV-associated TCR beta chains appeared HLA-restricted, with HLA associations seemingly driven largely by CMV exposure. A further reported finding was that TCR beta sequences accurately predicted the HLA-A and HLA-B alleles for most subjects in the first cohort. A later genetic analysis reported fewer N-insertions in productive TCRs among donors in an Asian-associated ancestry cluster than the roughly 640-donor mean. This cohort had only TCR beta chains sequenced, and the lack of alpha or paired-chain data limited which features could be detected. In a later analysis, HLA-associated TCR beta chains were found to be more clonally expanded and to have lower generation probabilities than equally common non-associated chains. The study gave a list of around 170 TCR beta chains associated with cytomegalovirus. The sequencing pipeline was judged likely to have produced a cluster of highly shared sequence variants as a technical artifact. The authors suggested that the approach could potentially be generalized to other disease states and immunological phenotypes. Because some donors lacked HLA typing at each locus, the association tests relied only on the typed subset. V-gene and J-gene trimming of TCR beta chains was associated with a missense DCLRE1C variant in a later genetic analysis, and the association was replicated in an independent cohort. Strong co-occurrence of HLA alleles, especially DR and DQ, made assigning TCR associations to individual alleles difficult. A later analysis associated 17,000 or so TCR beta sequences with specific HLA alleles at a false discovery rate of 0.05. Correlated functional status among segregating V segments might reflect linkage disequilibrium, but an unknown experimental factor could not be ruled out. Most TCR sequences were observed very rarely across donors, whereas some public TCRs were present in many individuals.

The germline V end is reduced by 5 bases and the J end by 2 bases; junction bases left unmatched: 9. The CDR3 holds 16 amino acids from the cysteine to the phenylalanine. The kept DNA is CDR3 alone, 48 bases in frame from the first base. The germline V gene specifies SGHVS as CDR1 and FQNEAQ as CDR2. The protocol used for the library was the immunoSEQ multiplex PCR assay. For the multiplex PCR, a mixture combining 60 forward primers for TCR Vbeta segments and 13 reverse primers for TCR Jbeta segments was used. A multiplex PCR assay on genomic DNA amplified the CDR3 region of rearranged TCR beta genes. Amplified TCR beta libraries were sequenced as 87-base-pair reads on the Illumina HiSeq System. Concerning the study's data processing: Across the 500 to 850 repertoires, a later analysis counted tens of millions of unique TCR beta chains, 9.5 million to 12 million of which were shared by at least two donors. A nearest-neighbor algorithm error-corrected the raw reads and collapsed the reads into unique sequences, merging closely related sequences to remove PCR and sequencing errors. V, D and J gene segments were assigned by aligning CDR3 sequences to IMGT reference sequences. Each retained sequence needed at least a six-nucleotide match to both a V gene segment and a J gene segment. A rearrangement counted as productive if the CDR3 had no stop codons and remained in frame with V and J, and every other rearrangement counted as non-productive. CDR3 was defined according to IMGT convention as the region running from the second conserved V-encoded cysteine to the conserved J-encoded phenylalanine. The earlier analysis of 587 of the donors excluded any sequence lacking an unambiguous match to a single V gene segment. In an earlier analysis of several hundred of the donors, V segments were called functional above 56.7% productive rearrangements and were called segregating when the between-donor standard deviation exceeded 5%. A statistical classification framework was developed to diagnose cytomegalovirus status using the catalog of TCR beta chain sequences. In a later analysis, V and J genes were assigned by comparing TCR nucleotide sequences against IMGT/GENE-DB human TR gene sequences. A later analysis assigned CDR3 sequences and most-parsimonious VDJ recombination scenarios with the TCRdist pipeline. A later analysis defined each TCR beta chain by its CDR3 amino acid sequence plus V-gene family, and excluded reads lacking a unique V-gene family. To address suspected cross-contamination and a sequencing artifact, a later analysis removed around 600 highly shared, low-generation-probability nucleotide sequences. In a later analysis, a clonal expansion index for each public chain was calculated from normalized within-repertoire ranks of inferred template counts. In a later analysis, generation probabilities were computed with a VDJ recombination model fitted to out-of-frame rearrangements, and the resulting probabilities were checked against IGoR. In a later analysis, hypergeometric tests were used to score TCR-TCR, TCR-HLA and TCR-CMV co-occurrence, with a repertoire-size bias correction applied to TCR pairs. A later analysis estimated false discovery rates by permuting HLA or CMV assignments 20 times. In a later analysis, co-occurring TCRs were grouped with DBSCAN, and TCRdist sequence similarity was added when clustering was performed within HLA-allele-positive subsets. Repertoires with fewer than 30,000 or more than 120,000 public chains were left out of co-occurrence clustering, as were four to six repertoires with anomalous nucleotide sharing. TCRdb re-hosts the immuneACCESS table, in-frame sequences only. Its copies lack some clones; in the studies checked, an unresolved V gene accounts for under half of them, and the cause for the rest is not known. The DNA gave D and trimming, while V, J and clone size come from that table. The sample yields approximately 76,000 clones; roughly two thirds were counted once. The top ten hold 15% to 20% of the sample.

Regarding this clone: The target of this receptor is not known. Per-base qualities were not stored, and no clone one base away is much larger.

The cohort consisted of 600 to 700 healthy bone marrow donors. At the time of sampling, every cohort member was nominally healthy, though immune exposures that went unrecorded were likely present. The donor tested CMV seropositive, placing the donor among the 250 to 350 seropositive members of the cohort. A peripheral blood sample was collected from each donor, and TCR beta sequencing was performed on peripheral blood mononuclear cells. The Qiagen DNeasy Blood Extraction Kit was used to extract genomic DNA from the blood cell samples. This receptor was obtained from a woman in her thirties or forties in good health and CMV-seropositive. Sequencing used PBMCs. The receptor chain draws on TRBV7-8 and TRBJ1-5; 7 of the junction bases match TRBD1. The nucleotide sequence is TGTGCCAGCAGCATCGGGACAGTTGATCGCAATCAGCCCCAGCATTTT. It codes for CASSIGTVDRNQPQHF. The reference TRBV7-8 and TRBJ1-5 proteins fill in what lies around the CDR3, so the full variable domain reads GAGVSQSPRYKVAKRGQDVALRCDPISGHVSLFWYQQALGQGPEFLTYFQNEAQLDKSGLPSDRFFAERPEGSVSTLKIQRTQQEDSAVYLCASSIGTVDRNQPQHFGDGTRLSIL.